The entry that follows covers one T cell receptor (beta chain) sequence. The record originates from a study of T cell changes during pregnancy in multiple sclerosis. Method: immunoSEQ multiplex PCR; TCRdb's copy keeps in-frame clones and lacks some. The repertoire has some 68,000 clones, about 90% of them found once; the top ten carry over 1.3%. Germline lookup yields CDR1 SGHVS and CDR2 FNYEAQ. The CDR3 covers 13 residues. V shed 4 bases and J shed 1 base, with 4 bases lying between them. The TCR sequence derives from a female donor in good health, enrolled as a control in a pregnancy study. The sequences come from peripheral blood, collected in the second trimester of pregnancy. The chain combines TRBV7-6 with TRBJ2-2, with D unresolved. CDR3 in amino acids: CASSSLNTGELFF. In DNA, the CDR3 is TGTGCCAGCAGCTCCTTGAACACCGGGGAGCTGTTTTTT. Complete variable domain (other parts from reference TRBV7-6 and TRBJ2-2): GAGVSQSPRYKVTKRGQDVALRCDPISGHVSLYWYRQALGQGPEFLTYFNYEAQQDKSGLPNDRFSAERPEGSISTLTIQRTEQRDSAMYRCASSSLNTGELFFGEGSRLTVL.